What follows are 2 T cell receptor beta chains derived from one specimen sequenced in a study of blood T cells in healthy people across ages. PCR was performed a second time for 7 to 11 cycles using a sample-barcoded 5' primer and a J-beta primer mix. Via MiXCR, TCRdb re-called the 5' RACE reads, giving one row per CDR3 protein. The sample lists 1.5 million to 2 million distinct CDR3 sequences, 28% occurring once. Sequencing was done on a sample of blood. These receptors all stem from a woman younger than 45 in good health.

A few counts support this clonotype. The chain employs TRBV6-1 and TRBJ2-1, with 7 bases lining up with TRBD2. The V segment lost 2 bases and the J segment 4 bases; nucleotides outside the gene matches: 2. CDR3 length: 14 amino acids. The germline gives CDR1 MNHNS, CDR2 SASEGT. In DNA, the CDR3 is TGTGCCAGCAGTGAAATCGGGGGGTACAATGAGCAGTTCTTC. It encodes CASSEIGGYNEQFF.

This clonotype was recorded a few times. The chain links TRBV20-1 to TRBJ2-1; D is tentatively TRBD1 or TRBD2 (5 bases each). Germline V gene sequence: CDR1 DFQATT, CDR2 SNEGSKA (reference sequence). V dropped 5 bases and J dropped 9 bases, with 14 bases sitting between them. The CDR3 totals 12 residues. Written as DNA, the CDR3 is TGCAGTGCTCAAACAGGTGGGGGTGAGCAGTTCTTC. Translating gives CSAQTGGGEQFF.